This T cell receptor beta chain was identified in a study of persistence of HIV-infected CD4 T cells. Study at large: Blood samples, up to roughly 200 mL, came from multiple time points, except a couple of leukapheresis donors sampled once. A larger, less memory-rich fraction responded to anti-CD3/anti-CD28 beads than to antigen.

The CDR3 consists of 16 residues. Sequencing used immunoSEQ version 4 in survey mode. Here immunoSEQ multiplex PCR was the method, and the copy in TCRdb shows in-frame clones only, minus some. Among tens of thousands of clones listed, 88% were seen once. This clone was counted between two and nine times. Its antigen is still unknown. Nonspecific anti-CD3/anti-CD28 bead stimulation represents the broad CD4+ T cell repertoire. Sorting selected CD4+ T cells upregulating both CD40 ligand and CD69. Donors were HIV-1-infected adults who began suppressive ART during chronic infection. This chain connects TRBV21-1 to TRBJ2-1; the table assigns TRBD2, which was not confirmed against the DNA. TRBV21-1 is classified as a pseudogene. Sequencing was performed on CD4+ T cells sorted from PBMCs after roughly 18-hour stimulation, taken from a patient who received antiretroviral therapy. The source is an adult woman with HIV who was CMV-seropositive. CDR3 nucleotide sequence: TGTGCCAGCAGCAAAAATGCCCCGGGGTTCTACAATGAGCAGTTCTTC. It is translated as CASSKNAPGFYNEQFF.